This T cell receptor beta chain appears in the sequencing data of a study of T cell changes during pregnancy in multiple sclerosis. Some clones are missing from TCRdb's copy, which holds only in-frame ones; the method was immunoSEQ multiplex PCR. The repertoire holds about 50,000 clones, roughly 95% seen once, with roughly 0.34% in the top ten. CDR1 and CDR2 (germline): SGHRS, YFSETQ. The J segment lost 8 bases and the V segment lost 4 bases, leaving 18 bases of the junction unmatched. CDR3 length: 19 residues. The chain combines TRBV5-1 with TRBJ1-6; 10 bases map to TRBD1. The sample in question was CD4+ T cells from peripheral blood mononuclear cells, obtained in the third trimester of pregnancy. This sequence originates from a female donor with multiple sclerosis, enrolled in a pregnancy study. The CDR3 is CASSRMTGGAGVGDSPLHF. CDR3 bases: TGCGCCAGCAGCCGAATGACAGGGGGCGCAGGGGTAGGGGATTCACCCCTCCACTTT.